A single sample is the source of the 27 T cell receptor beta chains below, sequenced in a study of T-cell reconstitution after alpha-beta-depleted transplantation in children. During its preparation, the TCRbeta library received unique molecular identifiers. TCRdb fed the PCR reads into MiXCR, producing one record per CDR3 protein. Here the sample spans 490,000 or so distinct CDR3 sequences, about 10% being singletons. Sequencing was performed on PBMCs, taken before TCRalphabeta/CD19-depleted stem cell transplant. These receptors were collected from a child aged 2-9 years with inherited bone marrow failure, due to receive a stem cell transplant.

This chain uses TRBV2 with TRBJ1-2, with unresolved D. With 2 bases removed from V and 4 bases from J, the gap between germline ends came to 17 bases. The CDR3 runs to 16 residues. Germline CDR1 reads SNHLY; CDR2 reads FYNNEI. The CDR3 region is CASSEFKTSRGYGYTF. CDR3 sequence (DNA): TGTGCCAGCAGTGAATTTAAGACCAGCCGGGGCTATGGCTACACCTTC. Full variable domain (outside the CDR3, taken from reference TRBV2 and TRBJ1-2): EPEVTQTPSHQVTQMGQEVILRCVPISNHLYFYWYRQILGQKVEFLVSFYNNEISEKSEIFDDQFSVERPDGSNFTLKIRSTKLEDSAMYFCASSEFKTSRGYGYTFGSGTRLTVV.

This clonotype occurred a few times. This rearrangement joins TRBV4-1 to TRBJ2-5, with D unresolved. Deletions cut 0 bases from V and 1 base from J, with 12 bases between. Germline assignment: CDR1 MGHRA and CDR2 YSYEKL. CDR3 length: 16 amino acids. The CDR3: CASSQDQPPSQETQYF. In DNA, the CDR3 is TGCGCCAGCAGCCAAGATCAGCCTCCCTCCCAAGAGACCCAGTACTTC.

This sequence joins TRBV6-5 and TRBJ1-3, with D perhaps TRBD1 (5 bases). Trimming stripped 5 bases from V and 8 bases from J, with 7 bases between. The CDR3 totals 11 residues. Looked up from germline, CDR1 is MNHEY and CDR2 is SVGAGI. The chain's CDR3 is CASSQGDTIYF. The CDR3, as DNA: TGTGCCAGCAGTCAGGGAGACACCATATATTTT.

In its sample, this clonotype was seen many times. The genes are TRBV7-2 and TRBJ1-1, with 8 bases that match TRBD1. This CDR3 is 14 amino acids long. With 4 bases clipped from V and 11 bases from J, the junction kept 12 bases outside the gene matches. Germline loops: CDR1 SGHTA, CDR2 FQGNSA. The DNA for the CDR3 is TGTGCCAGCAGCTACAGACAGGGGAGTAAATTGGCTTTCTTT. It translates to CASSYRQGSKLAFF.

In this sample, this clonotype turned up many times. The CDR3 loop reads CASSLGGGSNTEAFF. The CDR3 coding sequence is TGTGCCAGCAGCTTGGGTGGGGGATCGAACACTGAAGCTTTCTTT. This chain links TRBV5-5 with TRBJ1-1, with D perhaps matching TRBD1 (5 bases). The germline V and J ends were trimmed by 0 bases and 1 base, with 10 bases remaining between them. The CDR3 spans 15 residues. Germline V gene data show CDR1 as SGHKS and CDR2 as YYEKEE (reference sequence). The whole variable domain, remainder taken from reference TRBV5-5 and TRBJ1-1, is DAGVTQSPTHLIKTRGQQVTLRCSPISGHKSVSWYQQVLGQGPQFIFQYYEKEERGRGNFPDRFSARQFPNYSSELNVNALLLGDSALYLCASSLGGGSNTEAFFGQGTRLTVV.

This clonotype was seen ten or more times. The chain joins TRBV20-1 to TRBJ2-1; no definite D call. Germline V gene lookup returns CDR1 DFQATT and CDR2 SNEGSKA (reference sequence). Trimming cost V 3 bases and J 7 bases, with 7 bases left between them. There are 11 residues in the CDR3. The chain's CDR3 is CSARWSNEQFF. CDR3 sequence (DNA): TGCAGTGCTAGGTGGTCGAATGAGCAGTTCTTC.

Many counts were recorded for this clonotype. V is TRBV6-5 and J is TRBJ1-2; 8 positions match TRBD1. This CDR3 is built from 12 residues. J was trimmed by 4 bases and V by 10 bases; bases with no gene match: 5. Germline CDR1 MNHEY, CDR2 SVGAGI. DNA of the CDR3: TGTGCCACCGGGACAGGACTCTATGGCTACACCTTC. This gives the protein CATGTGLYGYTF.

This clonotype has ten or more counts. The chain employs TRBV10-2 and TRBJ2-6; no firm D call. CDR1 WSHSY and CDR2 SAAADI come from the germline V gene. V lost 3 bases to trimming and J lost 0 bases, with 6 bases between them. CDR3 length: 15 amino acids. The CDR3 sequence: CASSDRSSGANVLTF. The DNA of the CDR3 is TGCGCCAGCAGTGACAGAAGCTCTGGGGCCAACGTCCTGACTTTC.

Only one count was recorded for this clonotype. A clone one base away is much larger, so this may be a read error. This chain joins TRBV5-1 and TRBJ2-1; D is unresolved. Germline lookup yields CDR1 SGHRS and CDR2 YFSETQ. This CDR3 spans 13 amino acids. V dropped 3 bases and J dropped 4 bases, with 8 bases sitting between them. The CDR3 coding sequence is TGCGCCAGCAGCTCCCGGCATTACAATGAGCAGTTCTTC. Protein: CASSSRHYNEQFF.

This clonotype occurred a few times. The chain employs TRBV6-2 or TRBV6-3 and TRBJ2-7, with 7 bases identical to TRBD2. V lost 6 bases, J lost 7 bases, and 9 bases stayed unmatched. CDR1 is MNHEY, CDR2 SVGEGT, per germline. The CDR3 is 13 residues long. CDR3 loop: CASRQAGSWEQYF. The CDR3 DNA reads TGTGCCAGCAGACAAGCGGGGTCGTGGGAGCAGTACTTC.

Ten or more counts support this clonotype. For the CDR3, the DNA is TGTGCCAGCAGTTTTAGCCCTCAGACGGAAGAGACCCAGTACTTC. Amino acid sequence: CASSFSPQTEETQYF. The chain uses TRBV12-3 or TRBV12-4 and TRBJ2-5, with D unresolved. The CDR3 has 15 residues. Trimming stripped 3 bases from V and 3 bases from J, with 14 bases between.

This clonotype occurred many times. The rearrangement joins TRBV20-1 to TRBJ2-7, with D perhaps matching TRBD2 (5 bases). Germline V gene sequence: CDR1 DFQATT, CDR2 SNEGSKA (reference sequence). V was clipped by 4 bases and J by 0 bases, with 7 bases between them. The CDR3 runs 12 residues. The chain's CDR3 is CSAIRGSYEQYF. CDR3 nucleotides: TGCAGTGCTATCCGGGGCTCCTACGAGCAGTACTTC.

This clonotype was counted ten times or more. The V call is TRBV7-9, the J call TRBJ2-1, with D hard to call. The CDR3 is 11 residues long. Trimming left V 7 bases short and J 8 bases short, with 9 bases between. Germline V CDR1 and CDR2: SEHNR, FQNEAQ (reference sequence). Here the CDR3 DNA reads TGTGCCAGCACCCTGCGGTATGAGCAGTTCTTC. This encodes CASTLRYEQFF.

This clonotype was found many times. The CDR3 loop reads CAISDNYEQYF. The CDR3 DNA follows: TGTGCCATCAGTGACAACTACGAGCAGTACTTC. This sequence joins TRBV10-3 and TRBJ2-7; D not certain. The germline gives CDR1 ENHRY, CDR2 SYGVKD. CDR3 length equals 11 residues. V dropped 3 bases and J dropped 3 bases, with 3 bases sitting between them.

Many counts were recorded for this clonotype. This chain joins TRBV11-2 and TRBJ2-4, with no clear D. Germline V gene lookup returns CDR1 SGHAT and CDR2 FQNNGV. V was pared by 1 base and J by 1 base, with 11 bases between. This CDR3 has 16 residues. DNA for the CDR3: TGTGCCAGCAGCTTAGTTGTTACGGGTGCCAAAAACATTCAGTACTTC. Translating it yields CASSLVVTGAKNIQYF. Full variable domain (outside the CDR3, taken from reference TRBV11-2 and TRBJ2-4): EAGVAQSPRYKIIEKRQSVAFWCNPISGHATLYWYQQILGQGPKLLIQFQNNGVVDDSQLPKDRFSAERLKGVDSTLKIQPAKLEDSAVYLCASSLVVTGAKNIQYFGAGTRLSVL.

The sample holds a few counts of this clonotype. The V gene is TRBV3-1, the J gene TRBJ2-5, with TRBD1 matching over 7 bases. CDR1 is LGHDT, CDR2 YNNKEL, per germline (reference sequence). The length of the CDR3 is 14 residues. V trimming: 3 bases; J trimming: 2 bases; junction bases outside the gene matches: 3. For the CDR3, the DNA is TGTGCCAGCAGCCAGTCCAGGGGGCAAGAGACCCAGTACTTC. This codes for CASSQSRGQETQYF.

In this sample, this clonotype turned up a few times. This chain uses TRBV4-2 with TRBJ2-1; TRBD2 aligns across 10 bases. The V and J ends lost 4 bases and 3 bases, in that order; junction bases with no gene match: 6. The CDR3 length is 16 residues. CDR1 and CDR2 from the germline V gene are LGHNA and YNFKEQ. DNA of the CDR3: TGTGCCAGCAGCCTCAAACCTAGCGGGAGCTACAATGAGCAGTTCTTC. Translated, it gives CASSLKPSGSYNEQFF.

This clonotype occurred many times. J is TRBJ2-5 and V is TRBV20-1; perhaps D is TRBD1 or TRBD2 (5 bases each). CDR1 is DFQATT, CDR2 SNEGSKA, per germline (reference sequence). The V end was cut by 4 bases, the J end by 1 base, with 10 bases between. The CDR3 length is 13 residues. The CDR3 sequence is CSATWGIQETQYF. The DNA of the CDR3 is TGCAGTGCTACGTGGGGGATCCAAGAGACCCAGTACTTC.

The rearrangement uses TRBV12-3 or TRBV12-4 and TRBJ2-1, with 11 bases fitting TRBD1. The V segment lost 6 bases and the J segment 7 bases; nucleotides outside the gene matches: 8. This CDR3 contains 15 residues. The CDR3 nucleotides are TGTGCCAGCAGCCCGACGGGACAGGGGGTAAATGAGCAGTTCTTC. Its protein is CASSPTGQGVNEQFF.

This clonotype was counted at least ten times. The chain joins TRBV6-5 to TRBJ2-7; D gene uncertain. The CDR3 is 13 amino acids. Deletions cut 2 bases from V and 4 bases from J, with 9 bases between. Germline CDR1 MNHEY, CDR2 SVGAGI. DNA for the CDR3: TGTGCCAGCAGTTACCAAGACTTGTACGAGCAGTACTTC. It yields the protein CASSYQDLYEQYF.

Note on this clonotype: The germline gene is not matched at one end of the junction; a read error may be the cause. The chain links TRBV12-3 or TRBV12-4 to TRBJ2-7; TRBD1 or TRBD2 may be the D gene (7 bases each). The CDR3 consists of 14 residues. The CDR3 DNA is TGTGCCAGCAGCCTGGGCAGGGGGGGCTACCAGCAGTACTTC. As protein: CASSLGRGGYQQYF.

This clonotype has ten or more counts. The chain carries TRBV19 and TRBJ2-1, with TRBD1 matching over 8 bases. The CDR3 contains 17 residues. Germline loops: CDR1 LNHDA, CDR2 SQIVND (reference sequence). Germline trimming cut 5 bases from V and 0 bases from J; bases unmatched to any gene: 9. The CDR3 DNA reads as TGTGCCAGTAGTTACCCTCGGGACAGGAGCTCCTACAATGAGCAGTTCTTC. This translates into CASSYPRDRSSYNEQFF.

The chain links TRBV10-2 to TRBJ2-1; the match to TRBD1 covers 7 bases. The junction had 10 bases not matched to a gene; V was cut back by 0 bases and J by 8 bases. The length of the CDR3 is 16 residues. Germline CDR1 is WSHSY and CDR2 is SAAADI. The CDR3 loop is CASSESVQGQRYEQFF. CDR3 coding DNA: TGCGCCAGCAGTGAGTCGGTACAGGGGCAGCGCTATGAGCAGTTCTTC.

This clonotype was seen repeatedly, ten times or more. The chain couples TRBV27 to TRBJ2-1; D assignment may be TRBD1 or TRBD2 (5 bases each). The V end was cut by 6 bases, the J end by 8 bases, with 11 bases between. The CDR3 has 12 amino acids. Germline loops: CDR1 MNHEY, CDR2 SMNVEV (reference sequence). CDR3 sequence reads: CASSPRGDEQFF. CDR3 coding DNA: TGTGCCAGCAGCCCCAGAGGGGATGAGCAGTTCTTC.

The sample holds many counts of this clonotype. The chain is built from TRBV11-2 and TRBJ2-2; 9 bases line up with TRBD1. The germline CDR1 and CDR2 sequences are SGHAT and FQNNGV. This CDR3 region has 19 residues. Trimming at V came to 4 bases and at J to 4 bases, leaving 16 bases not matched to a gene. CDR3 amino acids: CASSSGQGLTGGITGELFF. CDR3 sequence (DNA): TGTGCCAGCAGCTCGGGACAGGGATTGACGGGAGGAATCACCGGGGAGCTGTTTTTT.

The sample holds many counts of this clonotype. This chain uses TRBV29-1 with TRBJ1-1, with TRBD1 as a possible D gene (6 bases). The length of the CDR3 is 14 residues. V was trimmed by 6 bases and J by 1 base, leaving 15 bases between them. Germline CDR1 SQVTM, CDR2 ANQGSEA. CDR3 nucleotides: TGCAGCGTAATAGGACAGCGGGGGAACACTGAAGCTTTCTTT. As protein: CSVIGQRGNTEAFF.

This clonotype was picked up many times. The chain combines TRBV10-3 with TRBJ2-7, with no clear D. This CDR3 contains 13 residues. With 10 bases removed from V and 0 bases from J, the gap between germline ends came to 13 bases. CDR1 and CDR2 from the germline V gene are ENHRY and SYGVKD. CDR3 nucleotides: TGTGCCACCGGGTCGTCTGGCTCCTACGAGCAGTACTTC. It specifies CATGSSGSYEQYF.